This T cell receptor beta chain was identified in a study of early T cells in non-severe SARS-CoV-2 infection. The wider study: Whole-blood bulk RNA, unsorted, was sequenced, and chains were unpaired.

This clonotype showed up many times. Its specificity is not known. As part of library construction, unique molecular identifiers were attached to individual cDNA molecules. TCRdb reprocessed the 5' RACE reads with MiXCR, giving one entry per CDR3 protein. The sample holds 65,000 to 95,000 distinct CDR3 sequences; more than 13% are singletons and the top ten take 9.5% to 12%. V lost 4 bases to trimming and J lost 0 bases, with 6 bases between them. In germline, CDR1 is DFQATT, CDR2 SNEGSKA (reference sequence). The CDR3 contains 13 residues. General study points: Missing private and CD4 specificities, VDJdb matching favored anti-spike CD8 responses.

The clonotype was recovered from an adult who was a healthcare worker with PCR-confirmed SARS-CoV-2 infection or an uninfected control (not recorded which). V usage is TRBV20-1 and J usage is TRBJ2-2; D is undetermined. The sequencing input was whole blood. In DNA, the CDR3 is TGCAGTGCTATAATAACGAACACCGGGGAGCTGTTTTTT. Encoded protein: CSAIITNTGELFF.